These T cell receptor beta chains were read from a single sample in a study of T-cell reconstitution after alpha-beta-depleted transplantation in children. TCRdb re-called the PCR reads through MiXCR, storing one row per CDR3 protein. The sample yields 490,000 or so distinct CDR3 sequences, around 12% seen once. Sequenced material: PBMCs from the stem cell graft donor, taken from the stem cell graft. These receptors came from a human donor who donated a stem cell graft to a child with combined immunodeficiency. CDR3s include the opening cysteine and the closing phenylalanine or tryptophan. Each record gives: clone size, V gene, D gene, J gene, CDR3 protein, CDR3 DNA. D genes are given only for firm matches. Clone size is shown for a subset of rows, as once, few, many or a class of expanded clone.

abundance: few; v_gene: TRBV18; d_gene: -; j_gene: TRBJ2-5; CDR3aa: CASSLTGAKTQYF; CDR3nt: TGTGCCAGCTCACTCACAGGCGCGAAGACCCAGTACTTC
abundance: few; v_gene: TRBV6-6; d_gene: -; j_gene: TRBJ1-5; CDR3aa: CASSFEQPQHF; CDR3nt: TGTGCCAGCAGTTTCGAACAGCCCCAGCATTTT
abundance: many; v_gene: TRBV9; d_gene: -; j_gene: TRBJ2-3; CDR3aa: CASSGGRGTDTQYF; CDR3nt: TGTGCCAGCAGCGGGGGCAGGGGAACAGATACGCAGTATTTT
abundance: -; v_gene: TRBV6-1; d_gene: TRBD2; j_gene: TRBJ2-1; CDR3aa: CASSVSGSYSLHNEQFF; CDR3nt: TGTGCCAGCAGCGTTAGCGGGAGCTACTCTCTGCACAATGAGCAGTTCTTC
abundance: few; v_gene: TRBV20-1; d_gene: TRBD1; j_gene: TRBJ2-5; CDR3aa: CSAPRTGAQETQYF; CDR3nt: TGCAGTGCACCAAGGACAGGGGCACAAGAGACCCAGTACTTC
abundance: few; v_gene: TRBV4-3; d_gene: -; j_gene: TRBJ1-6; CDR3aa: CASSHVSGSDSPLHF; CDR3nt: TGCGCCAGCAGCCATGTATCAGGGTCCGATTCACCCCTCCACTTT
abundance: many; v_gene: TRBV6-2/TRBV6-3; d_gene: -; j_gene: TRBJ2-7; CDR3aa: CASTLGVSDEQYF; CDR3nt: TGTGCCAGCACCTTAGGGGTCTCCGACGAGCAGTACTTC
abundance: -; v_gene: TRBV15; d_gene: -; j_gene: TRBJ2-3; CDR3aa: CATSREPRAADTQYF; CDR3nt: TGTGCCACCAGCAGAGAGCCCCGGGCAGCAGATACGCAGTATTTT
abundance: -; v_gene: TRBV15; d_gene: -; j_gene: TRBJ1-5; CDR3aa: CATSREPSRAQPQHF; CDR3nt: TGTGCCACCAGCAGAGAGCCTTCGAGGGCTCAGCCCCAGCATTTT
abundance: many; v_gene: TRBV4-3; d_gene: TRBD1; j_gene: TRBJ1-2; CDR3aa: CASSQDTGGDYGYTF; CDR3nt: TGCGCCAGCAGCCAAGATACAGGGGGCGACTATGGCTACACCTTC
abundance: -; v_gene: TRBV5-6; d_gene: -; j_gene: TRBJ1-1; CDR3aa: CASSLDGETAFF; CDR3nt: TGTGCCAGCAGCTTGGACGGGGAGACAGCTTTCTTT
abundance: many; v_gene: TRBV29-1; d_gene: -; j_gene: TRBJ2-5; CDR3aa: CSAGGIQETQYF; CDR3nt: TGCAGCGCCGGTGGTATACAAGAGACCCAGTACTTC
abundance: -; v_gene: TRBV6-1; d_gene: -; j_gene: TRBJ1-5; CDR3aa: CASRPGRGGNQPQHF; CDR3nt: TGTGCCTCCCGACCCGGGAGGGGAGGCAATCAGCCCCAGCATTTT
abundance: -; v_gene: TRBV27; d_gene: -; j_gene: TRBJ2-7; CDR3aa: CASSSASWAAGRRLYEQYF; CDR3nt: TGTGCCAGCAGTTCGGCATCTTGGGCTGCGGGAAGGCGACTCTACGAGCAGTACTTC
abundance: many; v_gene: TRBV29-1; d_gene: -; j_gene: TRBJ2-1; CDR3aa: CSVEDPGTYNEQFF; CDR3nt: TGCAGCGTTGAAGATCCGGGAACTTACAATGAGCAGTTCTTC
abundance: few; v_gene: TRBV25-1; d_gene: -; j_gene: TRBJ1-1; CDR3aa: CASSERKGSRAFF; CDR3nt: TGTGCCAGCAGTGAACGGAAAGGCAGCAGAGCTTTCTTT
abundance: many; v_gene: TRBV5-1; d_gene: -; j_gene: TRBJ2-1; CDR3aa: CASSLLKNEQFF; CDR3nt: TGCGCCAGCAGCTTACTTAAGAATGAGCAGTTCTTC
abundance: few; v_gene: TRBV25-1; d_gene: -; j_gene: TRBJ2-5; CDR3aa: CASSEYLSIRETQYF; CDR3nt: TGTGCCAGCAGTGAATACCTCAGTATTCGAGAGACCCAGTACTTC
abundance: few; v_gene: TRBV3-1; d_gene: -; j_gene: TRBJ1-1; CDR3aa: CASIARGTEAFF; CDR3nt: TGTGCCAGCATAGCGAGGGGCACTGAAGCTTTCTTT
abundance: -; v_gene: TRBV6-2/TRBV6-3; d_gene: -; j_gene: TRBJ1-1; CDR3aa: CASSDTGLTEAFF; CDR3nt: TGTGCCAGCAGCGACACAGGCCTCACTGAAGCTTTCTTT
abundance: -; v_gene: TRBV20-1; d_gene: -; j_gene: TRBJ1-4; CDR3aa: CGASLPGGRKLFF; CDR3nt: TGCGGTGCTAGCCTACCGGGAGGGCGAAAACTGTTTTTT
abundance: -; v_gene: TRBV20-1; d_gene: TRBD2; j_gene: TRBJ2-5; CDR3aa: CSAISGGQETQYF; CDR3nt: TGCAGTGCTATTAGCGGGGGCCAAGAGACCCAGTACTTC
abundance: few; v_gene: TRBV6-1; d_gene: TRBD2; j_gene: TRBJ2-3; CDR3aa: CASSKRTSGSSTDTQYF; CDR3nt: TGTGCCAGCAGTAAACGGACTAGCGGTTCTAGCACAGATACGCAGTATTTT
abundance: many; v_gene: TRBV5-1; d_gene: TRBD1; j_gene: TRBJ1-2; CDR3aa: CASRPTGSYGYTF; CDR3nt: TGCGCCAGCAGACCGACAGGGAGCTATGGCTACACCTTC
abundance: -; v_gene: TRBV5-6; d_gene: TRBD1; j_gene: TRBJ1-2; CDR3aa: CASSLYVAGGYGYTF; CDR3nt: TGTGCCAGCAGCTTGTATGTAGCAGGGGGCTATGGCTACACCTTC
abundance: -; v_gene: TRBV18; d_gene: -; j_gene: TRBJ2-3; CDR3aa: CASSPDSDTQYF; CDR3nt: TGTGCCAGCTCACCCGACAGCGATACGCAGTATTTT
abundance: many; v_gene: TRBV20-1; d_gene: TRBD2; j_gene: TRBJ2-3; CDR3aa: CSAASGRRADTQYF; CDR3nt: TGCAGTGCAGCCAGCGGGAGGCGCGCAGATACGCAGTATTTT
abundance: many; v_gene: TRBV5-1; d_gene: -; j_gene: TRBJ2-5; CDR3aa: CASSPGGAEQETQYF; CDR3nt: TGCGCCAGCAGCCCCGGTGGAGCGGAACAAGAGACCCAGTACTTC
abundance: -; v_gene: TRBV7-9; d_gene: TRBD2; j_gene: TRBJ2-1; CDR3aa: CASSSTLAGAQEEQFF; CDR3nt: TGTGCCAGCAGCTCAACACTAGCGGGAGCTCAAGAGGAGCAGTTCTTC
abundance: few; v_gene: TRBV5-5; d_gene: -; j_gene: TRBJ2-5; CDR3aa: CASSPRVLQETQYF; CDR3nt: TGTGCCAGCAGCCCCAGGGTCCTTCAAGAGACCCAGTACTTC
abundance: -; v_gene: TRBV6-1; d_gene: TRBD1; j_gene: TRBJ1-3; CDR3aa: CASSRDRVSGNTIYF; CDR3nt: TGTGCCAGCAGTAGAGACAGGGTCTCTGGAAACACCATATATTTT
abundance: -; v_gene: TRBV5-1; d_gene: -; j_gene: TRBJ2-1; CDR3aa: CASSLYPGPTQGEQFF; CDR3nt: TGCGCCAGCAGCTTATATCCGGGTCCTACTCAGGGGGAGCAGTTCTTC
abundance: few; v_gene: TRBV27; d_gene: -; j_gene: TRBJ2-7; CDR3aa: CASSPGPNSYEQYF; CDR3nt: TGTGCCAGCAGTCCCGGGCCTAACTCCTACGAGCAGTACTTC
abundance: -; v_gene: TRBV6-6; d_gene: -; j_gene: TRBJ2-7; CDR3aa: CASRGLGPGEQYF; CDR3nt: TGTGCCAGCAGGGGTCTTGGGCCGGGGGAGCAGTACTTC
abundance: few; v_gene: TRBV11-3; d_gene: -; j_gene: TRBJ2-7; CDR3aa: CASSLDGRVDGDNEQYF; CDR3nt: TGTGCCAGCAGCTTAGATGGCCGCGTAGACGGAGACAACGAGCAGTACTTC
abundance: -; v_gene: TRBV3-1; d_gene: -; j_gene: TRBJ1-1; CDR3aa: CASSFGPQGTEAFF; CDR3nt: TGTGCCAGCAGCTTCGGGCCTCAAGGCACTGAAGCTTTCTTT
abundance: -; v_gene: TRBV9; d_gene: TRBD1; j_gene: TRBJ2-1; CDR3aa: CASSTRTGGFGNEQFF; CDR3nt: TGTGCCAGCAGCACGAGGACAGGGGGCTTTGGCAATGAGCAGTTCTTC
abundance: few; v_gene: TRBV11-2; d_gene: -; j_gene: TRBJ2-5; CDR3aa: CASSPGIMGETQYF; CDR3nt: TGTGCCAGCAGCCCTGGGATCATGGGAGAGACCCAGTACTTC
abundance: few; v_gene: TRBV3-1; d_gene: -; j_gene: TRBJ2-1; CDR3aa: CASSQSSPYNEQFF; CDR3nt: TGTGCCAGCAGCCAATCCAGCCCCTACAATGAGCAGTTCTTC
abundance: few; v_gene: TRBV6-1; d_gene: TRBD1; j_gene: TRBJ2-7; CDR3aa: CASREPGTGTYEQYF; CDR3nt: TGTGCCAGCAGGGAACCCGGGACAGGCACCTACGAGCAGTACTTC
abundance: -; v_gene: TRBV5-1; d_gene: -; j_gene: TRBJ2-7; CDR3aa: CASSHLGNYEQYF; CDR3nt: TGCGCCAGCAGCCACTTGGGAAACTACGAGCAGTACTTC
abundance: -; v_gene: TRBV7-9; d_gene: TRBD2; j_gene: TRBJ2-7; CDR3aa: CASTPPSGTSYEQYF; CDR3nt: TGTGCCAGCACCCCTCCTAGCGGGACCTCCTACGAGCAGTACTTC
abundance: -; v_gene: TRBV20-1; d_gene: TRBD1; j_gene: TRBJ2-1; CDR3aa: CSARDWAGGTYNEQFF; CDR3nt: TGCAGTGCTAGAGATTGGGCAGGGGGCACCTACAATGAGCAGTTCTTC
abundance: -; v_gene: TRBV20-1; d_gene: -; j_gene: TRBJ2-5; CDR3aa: CSASGGWGVLPETQYF; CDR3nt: TGCAGTGCTAGCGGGGGATGGGGGGTCCTCCCAGAGACCCAGTACTTC
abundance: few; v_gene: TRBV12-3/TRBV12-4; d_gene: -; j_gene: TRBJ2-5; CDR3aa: CASSFSILKAQGQETQYF; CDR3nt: TGTGCCAGCAGTTTTTCTATATTGAAGGCCCAGGGCCAAGAGACCCAGTACTTC
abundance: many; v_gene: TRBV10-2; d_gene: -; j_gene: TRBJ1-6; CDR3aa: CASRNRDDSPLHF; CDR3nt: TGCGCCAGCAGGAACAGGGACGATTCACCCCTCCACTTT
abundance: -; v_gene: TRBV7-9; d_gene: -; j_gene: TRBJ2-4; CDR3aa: CASSLAWQGIGKNIQYF; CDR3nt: TGTGCCAGCAGCTTAGCATGGCAGGGGATTGGCAAAAACATTCAGTACTTC
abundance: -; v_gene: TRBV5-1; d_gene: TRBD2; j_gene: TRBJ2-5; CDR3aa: CASSSGLAGGPYSAQYF; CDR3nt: TGCGCCAGCAGCTCAGGACTAGCGGGAGGGCCGTATTCGGCCCAGTACTTC
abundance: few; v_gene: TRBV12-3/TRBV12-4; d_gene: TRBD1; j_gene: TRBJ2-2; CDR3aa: CASSLRGGAGELFF; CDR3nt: TGTGCCAGCAGCCTCCGAGGGGGCGCCGGGGAGCTGTTTTTT
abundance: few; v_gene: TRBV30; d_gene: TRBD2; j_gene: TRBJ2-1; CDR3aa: CAWSSPGLAGYNEQFF; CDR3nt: TGTGCCTGGAGTTCACCGGGACTAGCGGGCTACAATGAGCAGTTCTTC
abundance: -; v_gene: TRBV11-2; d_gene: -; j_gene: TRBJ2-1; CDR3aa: CASSLGLGIEQFF; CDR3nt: TGTGCCAGCAGCTTAGGGCTAGGGATTGAGCAGTTCTTC
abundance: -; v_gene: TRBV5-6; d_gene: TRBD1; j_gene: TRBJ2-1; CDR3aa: CASSLEPGQGPYNEQFF; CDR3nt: TGTGCCAGCAGCTTGGAACCGGGACAGGGTCCTTACAATGAGCAGTTCTTC
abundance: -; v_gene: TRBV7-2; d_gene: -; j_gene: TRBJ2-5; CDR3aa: CASSLTPGRETQYF; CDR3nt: TGTGCCAGCAGCTTAACACCGGGGCGGGAGACCCAGTACTTC
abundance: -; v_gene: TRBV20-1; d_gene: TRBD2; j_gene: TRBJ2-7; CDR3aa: CSARGLAGDPYEQYF; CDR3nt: TGCAGTGCACGAGGACTAGCGGGAGACCCCTACGAGCAGTACTTC
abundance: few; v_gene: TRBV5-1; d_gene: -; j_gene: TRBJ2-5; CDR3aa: CASSLARTSDGETQYF; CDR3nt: TGCGCCAGCAGCTTGGCAAGGACCTCTGACGGGGAGACCCAGTACTTC
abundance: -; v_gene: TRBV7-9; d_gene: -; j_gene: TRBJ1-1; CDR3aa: CASSYWEAALNTEAFF; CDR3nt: TGTGCCAGCAGCTATTGGGAGGCAGCCTTGAACACTGAAGCTTTCTTT
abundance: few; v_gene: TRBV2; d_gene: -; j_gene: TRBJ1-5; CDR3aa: CASSGENNQPQHF; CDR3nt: TGTGCCAGCTCTGGGGAAAACAATCAGCCCCAGCATTTT
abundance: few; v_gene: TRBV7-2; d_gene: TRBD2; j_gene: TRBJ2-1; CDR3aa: CASSRGGAGDNEQFF; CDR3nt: TGTGCCAGCAGCCGCGGGGGGGCCGGGGACAATGAGCAGTTCTTC
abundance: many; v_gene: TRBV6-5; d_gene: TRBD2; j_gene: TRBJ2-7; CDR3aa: CASSLAGGFYEQYF; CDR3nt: TGTGCCAGCAGTTTAGCGGGGGGTTTTTACGAGCAGTACTTC